This entry is about one TCR beta chain. Time point of the sample: approximately twelve months of natalizumab therapy. This entry belongs to a study of multiple sclerosis patients with progressive multifocal leukoencephalopathy. Generated by immunoSEQ multiplex PCR, the TCRdb table keeps only in-frame clones and is missing some. Of approximately 30,000 clones listed, nearly 90% are singletons. The CDR3 extends over 13 amino acids. The source was PBMCs, collected from a patient treated with natalizumab. The origin of this receptor is a human donor with multiple sclerosis. The J gene is TRBJ1-4, the V gene TRBV21-1; the D segment call TRBD1 is taken from the table without a DNA check. TRBV21-1 is listed as a pseudogene. The CDR3 DNA is TGTGCCAGGGAACAGGGTTTCCTTGAAAAACTGTTTTTT. It translates to CAREQGFLEKLFF.